These T cell receptor beta chains were read from a single sample in a study of cytomegalovirus exposure and HLA in healthy donors. Data came from immunoSEQ multiplex PCR; TCRdb stores just in-frame clones and leaves some out. The data show 150,000 to 200,000 clones, 86% seen once. Sequenced material: PBMCs. The receptor set was obtained from a woman younger than 35 in good health and CMV-seronegative. The CDR3 runs from the conserved cysteine through the conserved F or W. A D gene is named only where the DNA matches it firmly. Rows may omit the clone size; those that give it use once, few, many or a size class.

d_call | clone_size | cdr3_length | j_call | v_call | cdr3_aa | cdr3_nt
TRBD2 | . | 15 | TRBJ2-7 | TRBV18 | CASSPPTGLPYEQYF | TGTGCCAGCTCACCCCCTACGGGACTACCCTACGAGCAGTACTTC
TRBD1 | . | 14 | TRBJ2-1 | TRBV9 | CASSAGGHTNEQFF | TGTGCCAGCAGCGCAGGGGGTCATACCAATGAGCAGTTCTTC
TRBD2 | few | 15 | TRBJ2-5 | TRBV11-2 | CASSGSGGFSETQYF | TGTGCCAGCAGTGGGAGCGGGGGGTTTTCAGAGACCCAGTACTTC
TRBD2 | . | 14 | TRBJ2-4 | TRBV2 | CASSRTSAKNIQYF | TGTGCCAGCAGTAGGACTAGCGCCAAAAACATTCAGTACTTC
. | . | 15 | TRBJ2-4 | TRBV10-2 | CASSDAGIAKNIQYF | TGCGCCAGCAGTGATGCAGGTATAGCCAAAAACATTCAGTACTTC
. | . | 13 | TRBJ2-1 | TRBV5-1 | CASSVLGSDEQFF | TGCGCCAGCAGCGTACTAGGTTCTGATGAGCAGTTCTTC
. | . | 13 | TRBJ2-7 | TRBV5-6 | CASSEDTFYEQYF | TGTGCCAGCAGCGAGGATACCTTCTACGAGCAGTACTTC
TRBD1 | . | 16 | TRBJ1-3 | TRBV19 | CASSIGTGFSGNTIYF | TGTGCCAGTAGTATTGGGACAGGATTCTCTGGAAACACCATATATTTT
. | . | 16 | TRBJ2-1 | TRBV11-2 | CASSRDSGPVINEQFF | TGTGCCAGCAGCCGGGACTCGGGCCCCGTAATCAATGAGCAGTTCTTC
. | . | 15 | TRBJ2-3 | TRBV7-3 | CASSLGLPNTDTQYF | TGTGCCAGCAGCTTGGGACTTCCCAACACAGATACGCAGTATTTT
. | . | 12 | TRBJ2-5 | TRBV14 | CASSQARKTQYF | TGTGCCAGCAGCCAAGCGAGGAAGACCCAGTACTTC
TRBD2 | . | 17 | TRBJ2-4 | TRBV25-1 | CASSERSGGAAKNIQYF | TGTGCCAGCAGTGAGAGGAGCGGGGGGGCCGCCAAAAACATTCAGTACTTC
TRBD2 | . | 19 | TRBJ2-7 | TRBV7-2 | CASSLGLAGAAVSSYEQYF | TGTGCCAGCAGCTTAGGGCTAGCGGGAGCCGCGGTTAGCAGCTACGAGCAGTACTTC
TRBD1 | once | 13 | TRBJ1-2 | TRBV5-4 | CASSSGQERGYTF | TGTGCCAGCAGCTCAGGACAGGAAAGGGGCTACACCTTC
TRBD2 | . | 15 | TRBJ2-1 | TRBV28 | CASTGLAGGQNEQFF | TGTGCCAGCACGGGACTAGCGGGAGGGCAGAATGAGCAGTTCTTC
TRBD2 | . | 16 | TRBJ2-5 | TRBV9 | CASSGGLAGVQETQYF | TGTGCCAGCAGCGGAGGACTAGCGGGAGTTCAAGAGACCCAGTACTTC
. | few | 15 | TRBJ1-1 | TRBV14 | CASSLRQSTNTEAFF | TGTGCCAGCAGCCTTCGTCAGTCAACGAACACTGAAGCTTTCTTT
TRBD1 | few | 16 | TRBJ2-3 | TRBV25-1 | CASSGRTGPSTDTQYF | TGTGCCAGCAGTGGAAGGACAGGTCCTAGCACAGATACGCAGTATTTT
. | . | 15 | TRBJ2-7 | TRBV28 | CASSDLMEIGWEQYF | TGTGCCAGCAGTGACCTTATGGAGATTGGTTGGGAGCAGTACTTC
. | . | 16 | TRBJ2-6 | TRBV4-2 | CASSQDDSTGANVLTF | TGTGCCAGCAGCCAAGATGACAGCACTGGGGCCAACGTCCTGACTTTC
. | few | 13 | TRBJ1-5 | TRBV6-1 | CASSRYSNQPQHF | TGTGCCAGCAGTCGGTATAGCAATCAGCCCCAGCATTTT
. | . | 11 | TRBJ1-1 | TRBV7-9 | CASSLSSEAFF | TGTGCCAGCAGCTTGTCCAGTGAAGCTTTCTTT
. | . | 11 | TRBJ1-2 | TRBV30 | CAWSSTGVNTF | TGTGCCTGGAGTTCGACGGGGGTAAACACCTTC
. | . | 14 | TRBJ2-7 | TRBV5-1 | CASSEGHPSAGQYF | TGCGCCAGCAGCGAAGGACATCCATCTGCCGGGCAGTACTTC
TRBD2 | . | 16 | TRBJ2-3 | TRBV30 | CAWSAQLAGGSDTQYF | TGTGCCTGGAGTGCCCAACTAGCGGGGGGCTCAGATACGCAGTATTTT
. | . | 11 | TRBJ1-1 | TRBV14 | CASSQYREAFF | TGTGCCAGCAGCCAGTACAGGGAAGCTTTCTTT
. | . | 12 | TRBJ2-7 | TRBV6-4 | CASSGGFYEQYF | TGTGCCAGCAGTGGCGGCTTCTACGAGCAGTACTTC
. | . | 16 | TRBJ2-6 | TRBV30 | CAWSVHGGPGANVLTF | TGTGCCTGGAGTGTACACGGGGGACCTGGGGCCAACGTCCTGACTTTC
TRBD2 | . | 13 | TRBJ2-7 | TRBV6-1 | CATSSSGVYEQYF | TGTGCCACATCCTCTAGCGGGGTCTACGAGCAGTACTTC